Given below is one T cell receptor beta chain in context. This sample stems from a study of blood T cell repertoires in COVID-19. Study-wide context: T cells, B-cell-depleted T cells, or PBMCs provided the cDNA or gDNA that served as material.

The germline V gene has CDR1 LNHDA and CDR2 SQIVND (reference sequence). V was shortened by 4 bases and J by 3 bases, with 9 bases between the two germline ends. CDR3 length: 13 residues. Profiled with immunoSEQ multiplex PCR; TCRdb holds only in-frame clones, not every one. The repertoire includes 140,000 or so clones, 60% to 85% of them detected once, and about 9% sits in the top ten. Sample: peripheral blood. This clonotype was sampled from a man aged 45 to 65 with active or convalescent COVID-19. The V and J genes are TRBV19 and TRBJ1-1; tentatively, D is TRBD1 (5 bases). The CDR3 nucleotides read TGTGCCAGTAGTACGCAGGGTTACACTGAAGCTTTCTTT. This sequence encodes CASSTQGYTEAFF.